This TCR beta chain was profiled in a study of blood T cell repertoires in COVID-19. Turning to the study itself: COVID-19 samples, acute and convalescent, were from the United States, Italy and Spain. Sources were T cells, B-cell-depleted T cells, or PBMCs; the material itself was cDNA or gDNA.

The V end lost 3 bases, the J end lost 5 bases, and 19 bases lay between the germline ends. The CDR3 runs to 16 residues. CDR1 and CDR2 (germline): MDHEN, SYDVKM. In the study's own analysis: Amplified reference gene primers provided the basis for estimating nucleated cell counts. TCRdb's copy holds only in-frame clones and misses some; the assay was immunoSEQ multiplex PCR. V and J calls and clone size come straight from that table; D and trimming were deduced from the DNA. The sample has 55,000 to 75,000 clones, roughly three quarters seen once. Source material: peripheral blood. The clonotype originates from a human donor in a cohort sampled during active COVID-19. The chain carries TRBV28 and TRBJ1-1, with a weak D call TRBD1 (5 bases). The CDR3 DNA reads TGTGCCAGCAGTTTCCCGGACATAATGCTCCCGACTGAAGCTTTCTTT. It specifies CASSFPDIMLPTEAFF.